The 24 T cell receptor beta chains in this list originate from one sample, sequenced in a study of identical twins. TCRdb independently ran MiXCR on the 5' RACE reads; one entry per CDR3 protein. Here the sample spans 1.5 million to 2 million distinct CDR3 sequences, roughly a third being singletons. The sample taken for sequencing was cord blood. Every receptor here comes from a newborn girl in good health.

On this clonotype: The junction and the germline gene differ at one end; a read error may be behind it. The chain joins TRBV25-1 to TRBJ1-1; the match to TRBD1 covers 7 bases. From germline, CDR1 is MGHDK and CDR2 SYGVNS. The CDR3 length is 15 residues. The CDR3 here is CDSSELGTVNTEAFF. In DNA, the CDR3 is TGTGACAGCAGTGAATTGGGGACAGTGAACACTGAAGCTTTCTTT.

This clonotype has only a few counts. V is TRBV20-1 and J is TRBJ2-7, with 7 nucleotides matching TRBD2. After removal of 0 bases from V and 0 bases from J, the junction contained 11 bases not matched to a gene. Germline CDR1 is DFQATT and CDR2 is SNEGSKA (reference sequence). This CDR3 has 17 amino acids. The CDR3 region is CSARDPNSSGASYEQYF. Written as DNA, the CDR3 is TGCAGTGCTAGAGATCCTAATTCTAGCGGAGCCTCCTACGAGCAGTACTTC.

This clonotype showed up just once. J is TRBJ1-2 and V is TRBV10-3; D ambiguous. Deletions cut 4 bases from V and 4 bases from J, with 7 bases between. From germline, CDR1 is ENHRY and CDR2 SYGVKD. The CDR3 is 12 amino acids. CDR3 DNA: TGTGCCATCAGTGGGGCGTCCTATGGCTACACCTTC. Amino acid sequence: CAISGASYGYTF.

The chain uses TRBV4-1 and TRBJ2-3, with TRBD2 as a possible D gene (6 bases). Germline CDR1 and CDR2: MGHRA and YSYEKL. The CDR3 is 16 residues long. The V and J ends lost 4 bases and 1 base respectively, with 15 bases between them. This chain's CDR3 is CASSRSGAGGTDTQYF. The DNA of the CDR3 is TGCGCCAGCAGCCGTAGTGGAGCGGGTGGCACAGATACGCAGTATTTT.

This clonotype was observed many times. The gene calls are TRBV12-3 or TRBV12-4 and TRBJ1-2; 7 bases fit TRBD1. This CDR3 region has 11 residues. V shed 5 bases, J shed 8 bases, and the junction held 2 bases outside the gene matches. CDR3 sequence: CASSRGGGYTF. CDR3 nucleotides: TGTGCCAGCAGTAGAGGGGGCGGCTACACCTTC.

This clonotype has a handful of counts. The chain links TRBV6-1 to TRBJ1-2; D not certain. Germline loops: CDR1 MNHNS, CDR2 SASEGT. V lost 6 bases to trimming and J lost 2 bases, with 13 bases between them. This CDR3 has 14 amino acids. The DNA for the CDR3 is TGTGCCAGCAGCTCCGCCAGGCTAAACTATGGCTACACCTTC. Translated, it gives CASSSARLNYGYTF.

A few counts support this clonotype. The rearrangement uses TRBV7-9 and TRBJ2-1, with 11 positions matching TRBD2. V was clipped by 4 bases and J by 8 bases; unmatched bases: 10. Germline V lookup: CDR1 SEHNR, CDR2 FQNEAQ (reference sequence). The CDR3 totals 16 residues. The CDR3 bases are TGTGCCAGCAGCTCACCTACTAGCGGGGGTAATCATGAGCAGTTCTTC. Protein product: CASSSPTSGGNHEQFF.

The J gene is TRBJ2-4, the V gene TRBV20-1; D gene unclear. V was shortened by 8 bases and J by 7 bases, with 24 bases between the two germline ends. Germline values: CDR1 DFQATT, CDR2 SNEGSKA (reference sequence). The CDR3 has 15 residues. CDR3 nucleotides: TGCAGTTCGCTAAGTCGGGCAGGCCCCGGGAACATTCAGTACTTC. As protein: CSSLSRAGPGNIQYF.

The DNA for the CDR3 is TGTGCCAGCGGTCTGGACAGGGGGGGGAATGAGCAGTTCTTC. Translating it yields CASGLDRGGNEQFF. The genes are TRBV6-6 and TRBJ2-1, with TRBD1 matching over 10 bases. Germline lookup yields CDR1 MNHNY and CDR2 SVGAGI (reference sequence). The ends lost 8 bases at V and 7 bases at J; junction bases unmatched: 8. This CDR3 comprises 14 residues.

This clonotype has more than one count but fewer than ten. The genes are TRBV6-5 and TRBJ2-1; 7 nucleotides match TRBD1. The CDR3 covers 16 residues. In germline, CDR1 is MNHEY, CDR2 SVGAGI. J was trimmed by 4 bases and V by 0 bases; bases with no gene match: 6. The CDR3, as DNA: TGTGCCAGCAGTTACTCGACAGGGTCCGGATACAATGAGCAGTTCTTC. This sequence encodes CASSYSTGSGYNEQFF.

The chain is built from TRBV27 and TRBJ1-1, with 10 bases fitting TRBD1. Germline lookup yields CDR1 MNHEY and CDR2 SMNVEV (reference sequence). J gave up 6 bases and V 2 bases, and 9 bases lay outside the gene matches. This CDR3 region has 16 residues. The CDR3 region has the DNA TGTGCCAGCAGTTTACAGGGACAGGGGAGGAGCGCTGAAGCTTTCTTT. This gives the protein CASSLQGQGRSAEAFF.

For this clonotype: An end of the junction differs from the germline gene, which may be a read error. The V and J genes are TRBV4-2 and TRBJ2-5; 8 bases are a match to TRBD2. In germline, CDR1 is LGHNA, CDR2 YNFKEQ. CDR3 size: 15 residues. CDR3 amino acids: CAISQGPGGPETQYF. The CDR3 DNA sequence: TGTGCCATCAGCCAAGGCCCGGGAGGGCCAGAGACCCAGTACTTC.

This clonotype was seen repeatedly, ten times or more. The J gene is TRBJ2-4, the V gene TRBV3-1, with D possibly called TRBD1 or TRBD2 (5 bases each). The CDR3 is 17 amino acids. Germline CDR1 is LGHDT and CDR2 is YNNKEL (reference sequence). Trimming left V 1 base short and J 0 bases short, with 13 bases between. This CDR3 reads CASSQVDRGLAKNIQYF. Written as DNA, the CDR3 is TGTGCCAGCAGCCAAGTTGACCGGGGCCTAGCCAAAAACATTCAGTACTTC. Drawing the rest from reference TRBV3-1 and TRBJ2-4, the complete variable domain is DTAVSQTPKYLVTQMGNDKSIKCEQNLGHDTMYWYKQDSKKFLKIMFSYNNKELIINETVPNRFSPKSPDKAHLNLHINSLELGDSAVYFCASSQVDRGLAKNIQYFGAGTRLSVL.

This clonotype was seen only a few times. V usage is TRBV20-1 and J usage is TRBJ1-5; D is perhaps TRBD1 (5 bases). Trimming stripped 7 bases from V and 0 bases from J, with 16 bases between. The germline V gene encodes CDR1 DFQATT and CDR2 SNEGSKA (reference sequence). The CDR3 runs 15 residues. In DNA, the CDR3 is TGCAGTGGGCAGGGACCGAATTATAGCAATCAGCCCCAGCATTTT. This translates into CSGQGPNYSNQPQHF.

The chain couples TRBV2 to TRBJ1-1, with a weak D call TRBD1 (6 bases). Germline-derived CDR1 and CDR2 are SNHLY and FYNNEI. Trimming cost V 7 bases and J 1 base, with 16 bases left between them. This CDR3 has 15 residues. CDR3: CASKAAGVRNTEAFF. CDR3 coding DNA: TGTGCCAGCAAGGCGGCAGGGGTTAGGAACACTGAAGCTTTCTTT.

This clonotype was seen a few times. The rearrangement joins TRBV10-1 to TRBJ2-3; 7 bases match TRBD2. CDR1 is WNHNN and CDR2 is SYGVQD in the germline V gene (reference sequence). V lost 7 bases to trimming and J lost 0 bases; unmatched junction nucleotides: 7. The CDR3 extends over 15 amino acids. The CDR3 reads CASTSVGGSTDTQYF. In DNA, the CDR3 is TGCGCCAGCACCTCGGTGGGGGGGAGCACAGATACGCAGTATTTT.

This clonotype was picked up a small number of times. This chain joins TRBV20-1 and TRBJ1-5; weak D call: TRBD1 (6 bases). Between the trimmed V and J ends, which lost 0 bases and 6 bases, there was a span of 21 bases. CDR1 is DFQATT, CDR2 SNEGSKA, per germline (reference sequence). The CDR3 contains 17 residues. In DNA, the CDR3 is TGCAGTGCTAGAGATCTCACGGGGGGCGGGTTCGGTCAGCCCCAGCATTTT. Translation: CSARDLTGGGFGQPQHF.

This clonotype was detected only a few times. The rearrangement uses TRBV7-9 and TRBJ2-7, with 8 bases aligning to TRBD1. This CDR3 is built from 18 residues. V was clipped by 5 bases and J by 3 bases; unmatched bases: 18. The germline V gene encodes CDR1 SEHNR and CDR2 FQNEAQ (reference sequence). As DNA, the CDR3 is TGTGCCAGCAGCGCAGGGGAACAGGGGGTATACTCCAACTACGAGCAGTACTTC. Encoded protein: CASSAGEQGVYSNYEQYF.

This clonotype came up a few times. This chain uses TRBV7-2 with TRBJ2-1; perhaps TRBD2 as D (6 bases). Per germline, CDR1 SGHTA and CDR2 FQGNSA. Trimming left V 3 bases short and J 2 bases short, with 20 bases between. The length of the CDR3 is 18 residues. CDR3 sequence reads: CASSFAPQLAATYNEQFF. The CDR3 bases are TGTGCCAGCAGCTTTGCCCCCCAACTAGCCGCGACCTACAATGAGCAGTTCTTC.

This chain uses TRBV29-1 with TRBJ2-1; TRBD1 matches at 8 bases. The junction had 9 bases not matched to a gene; V was cut back by 6 bases and J by 5 bases. The germline V gene has CDR1 SQVTM and CDR2 ANQGSEA. This CDR3 comprises 14 residues. The CDR3 loop is CSVLRTGWNNEQFF. As DNA, the CDR3 is TGCAGCGTCCTTAGGACAGGGTGGAACAATGAGCAGTTCTTC.

The V and J genes are TRBV7-2 and TRBJ1-6; no clear D. This CDR3 spans 15 amino acids. V was shortened by 1 base and J by 7 bases, with 11 bases between the two germline ends. Germline V gene data show CDR1 as SGHTA and CDR2 as FQGNSA. CDR3 amino acids: CASSLEGLRNSPLHF. In nucleotides, the CDR3 is TGTGCCAGCAGCTTAGAAGGACTGAGAAATTCACCCCTCCACTTT.

V usage is TRBV12-3 or TRBV12-4 and J usage is TRBJ1-2, with D perhaps matching TRBD1 (5 bases). This CDR3 comprises 15 residues. The V and J ends lost 0 bases and 3 bases respectively, with 11 bases between them. As DNA, the CDR3 is TGTGCCAGCAGTTTAGCGGAAGGGGCGGACTATGGCTACACCTTC. This encodes CASSLAEGADYGYTF.

This clonotype came up a few times. The chain recombines TRBV7-2 with TRBJ1-1; D call uncertain. V lost 1 base and J lost 1, with 10 bases in between. Germline V gene sequence: CDR1 SGHTA, CDR2 FQGNSA. CDR3 length equals 15 residues. This CDR3 is CASSLVQASNTEAFF. The CDR3 DNA follows: TGTGCCAGCAGCTTAGTGCAGGCGTCGAACACTGAAGCTTTCTTT.

This clonotype was seen a handful of times. This chain uses TRBV6-1 with TRBJ1-5; D gene unclear. Germline V CDR1 and CDR2: MNHNS, SASEGT. The CDR3 has 18 residues. With 6 bases removed from V and 2 bases from J, the gap between germline ends came to 23 bases. The CDR3 DNA is TGTGCCAGCAGGGCCCCTAAGGTGGCGGTAGTAGGCAATCAGCCCCAGCATTTT. This translates into CASRAPKVAVVGNQPQHF.